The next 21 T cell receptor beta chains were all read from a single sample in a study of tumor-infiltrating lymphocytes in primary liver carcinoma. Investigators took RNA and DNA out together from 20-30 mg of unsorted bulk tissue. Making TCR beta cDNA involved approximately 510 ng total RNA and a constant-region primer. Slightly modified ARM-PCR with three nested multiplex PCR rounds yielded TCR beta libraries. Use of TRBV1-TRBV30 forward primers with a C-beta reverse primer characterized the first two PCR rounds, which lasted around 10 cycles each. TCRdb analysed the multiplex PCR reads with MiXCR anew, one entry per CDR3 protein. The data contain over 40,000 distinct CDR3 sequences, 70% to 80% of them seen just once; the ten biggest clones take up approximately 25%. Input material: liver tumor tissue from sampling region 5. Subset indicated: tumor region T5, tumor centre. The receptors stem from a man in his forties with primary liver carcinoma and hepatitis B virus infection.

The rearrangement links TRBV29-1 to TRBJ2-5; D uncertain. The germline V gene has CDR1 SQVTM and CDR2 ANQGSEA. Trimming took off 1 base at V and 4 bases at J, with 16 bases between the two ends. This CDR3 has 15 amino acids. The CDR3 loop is CSVEGPGHFRETQYF. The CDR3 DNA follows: TGCAGCGTTGAAGGGCCCGGGCACTTCCGAGAGACCCAGTACTTC.

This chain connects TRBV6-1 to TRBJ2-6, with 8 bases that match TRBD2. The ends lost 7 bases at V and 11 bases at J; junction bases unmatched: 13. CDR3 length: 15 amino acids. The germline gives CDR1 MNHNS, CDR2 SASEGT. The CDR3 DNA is TGTGCCAGCAATTTTGGGATTAGCGGGATCGACGTCCTGACTTTC. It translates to CASNFGISGIDVLTF.

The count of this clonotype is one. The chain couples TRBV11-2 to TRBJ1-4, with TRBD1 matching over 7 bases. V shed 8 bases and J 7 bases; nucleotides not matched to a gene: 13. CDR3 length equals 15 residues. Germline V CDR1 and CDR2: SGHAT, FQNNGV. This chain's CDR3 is CASDLDPTGVEKLFF. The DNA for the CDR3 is TGTGCCAGCGACTTAGACCCAACAGGGGTTGAAAAACTGTTTTTT.

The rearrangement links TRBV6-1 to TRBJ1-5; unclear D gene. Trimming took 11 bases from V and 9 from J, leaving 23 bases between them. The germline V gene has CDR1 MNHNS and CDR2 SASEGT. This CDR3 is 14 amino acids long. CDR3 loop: CAGSDAREKAPQHF. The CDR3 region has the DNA TGTGCCGGTAGTGATGCGAGGGAAAAGGCGCCCCAGCATTTT.

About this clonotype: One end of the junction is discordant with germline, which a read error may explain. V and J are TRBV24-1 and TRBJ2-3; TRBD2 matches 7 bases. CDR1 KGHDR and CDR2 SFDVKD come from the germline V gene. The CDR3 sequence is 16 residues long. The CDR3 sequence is CATSGRETTSTDTQYF. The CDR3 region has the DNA TGCGCCACCAGTGGGAGGGAAACGACTAGCACAGATACGCAGTATTTT.

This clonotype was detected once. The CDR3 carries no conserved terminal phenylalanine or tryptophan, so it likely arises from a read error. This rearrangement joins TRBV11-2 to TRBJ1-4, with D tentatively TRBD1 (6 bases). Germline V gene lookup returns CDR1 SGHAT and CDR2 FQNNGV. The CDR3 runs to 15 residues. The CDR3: CDSSLDPAGVEKLFY. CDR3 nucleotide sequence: TGTGACAGCAGCTTAGACCCGGCAGGGGTTGAAAAACTGTTTTAT.

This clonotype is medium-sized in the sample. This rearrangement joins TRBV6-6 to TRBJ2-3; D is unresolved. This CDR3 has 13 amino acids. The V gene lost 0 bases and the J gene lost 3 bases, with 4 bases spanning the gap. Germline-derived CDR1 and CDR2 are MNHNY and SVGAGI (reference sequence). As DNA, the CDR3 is TGTGCCAGCAGTTACTCAACGACAGATACGCAGTATTTT. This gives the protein CASSYSTTDTQYF.

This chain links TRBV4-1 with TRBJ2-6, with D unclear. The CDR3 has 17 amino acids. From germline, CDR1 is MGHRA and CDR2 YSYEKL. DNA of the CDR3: TGCGCTAGCTGCCAAGAGGAATGGGGTTCTGGGGCCAACGTCCTGACTTTC. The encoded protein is CASCQEEWGSGANVLTF.

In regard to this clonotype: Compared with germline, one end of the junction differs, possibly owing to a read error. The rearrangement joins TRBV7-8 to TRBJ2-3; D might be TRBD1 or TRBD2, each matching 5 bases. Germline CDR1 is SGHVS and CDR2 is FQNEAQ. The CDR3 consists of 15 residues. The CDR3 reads CASSEGRPKADTQYF. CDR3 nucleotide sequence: TGTGCTAGCAGTGAGGGACGTCCAAAGGCAGATACGCAGTATTTT.

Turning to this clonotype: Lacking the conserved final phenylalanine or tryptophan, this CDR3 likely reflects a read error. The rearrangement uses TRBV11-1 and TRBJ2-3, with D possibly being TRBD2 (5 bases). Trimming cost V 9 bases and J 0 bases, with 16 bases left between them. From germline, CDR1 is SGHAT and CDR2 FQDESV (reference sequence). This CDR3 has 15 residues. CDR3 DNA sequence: TGTGCCAGTAGTTTGCCTAGGGAGAGCACAGATACGCAGTATCTT. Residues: CASSLPRESTDTQYL.

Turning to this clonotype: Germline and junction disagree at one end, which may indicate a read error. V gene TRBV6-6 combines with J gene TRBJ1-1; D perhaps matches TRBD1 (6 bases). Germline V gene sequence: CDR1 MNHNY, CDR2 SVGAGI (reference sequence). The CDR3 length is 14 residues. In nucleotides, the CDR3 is TGTGCCAGCATTCTACAGGGCCCTAACACTGTAGCTTTCTTT. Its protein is CASILQGPNTVAFF.

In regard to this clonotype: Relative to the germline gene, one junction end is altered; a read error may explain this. The CDR3 bases are TGCGCCGGCAGCTTGAGGACGGGCGGCAGCACAGATATGCAGTATTTT. Translated, it gives CAGSLRTGGSTDMQYF. The V call is TRBV5-1, the J call TRBJ2-3; D not resolved. CDR3 length equals 16 residues. Germline loops: CDR1 SGHRS, CDR2 YFSETQ.

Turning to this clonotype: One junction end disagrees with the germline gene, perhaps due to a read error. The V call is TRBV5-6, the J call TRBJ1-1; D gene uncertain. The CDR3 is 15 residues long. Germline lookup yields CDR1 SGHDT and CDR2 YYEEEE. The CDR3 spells CASSAWGIMNTDAFF. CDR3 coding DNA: TGTGCCAGCAGCGCGTGGGGAATCATGAACACTGACGCTTTCTTT.

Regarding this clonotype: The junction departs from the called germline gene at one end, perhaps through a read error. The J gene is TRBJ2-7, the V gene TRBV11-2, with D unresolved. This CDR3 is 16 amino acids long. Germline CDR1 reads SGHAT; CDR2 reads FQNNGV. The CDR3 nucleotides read TGTGCCAGCAGCTCTCTTGCCAGGACCCTCAGCTTCGAGCACTACTTC. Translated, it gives CASSSLARTLSFEHYF. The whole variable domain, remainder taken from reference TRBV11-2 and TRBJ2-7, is EAGVAQSPRYKIIEKRQSVAFWCNPISGHATLYWYQQILGQGPKLLIQFQNNGVVDDSQLPKDRFSAERLKGVDSTLKIQPAKLEDSAVYLCASSSLARTLSFEHYFGPGTRLTVT.

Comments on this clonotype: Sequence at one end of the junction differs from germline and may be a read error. The CDR3 region is CASSQYRGSYNELFF. The CDR3 bases are TGTGCTAGCAGCCAGTATCGGGGCTCCTACAATGAGCTGTTCTTC. The V call is TRBV14, the J call TRBJ2-1; tentatively, D is TRBD1 or TRBD2 (5 bases each). The CDR3 has 15 amino acids. The germline gives CDR1 SGHDN, CDR2 FVKESK.

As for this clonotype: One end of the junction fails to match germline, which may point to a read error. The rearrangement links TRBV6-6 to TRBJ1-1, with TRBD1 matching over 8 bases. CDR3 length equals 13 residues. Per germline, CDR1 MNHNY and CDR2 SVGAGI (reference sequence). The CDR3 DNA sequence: TGTGCCAGCAGCACAGGGGGGGCTACAGAAGCTATCTTT. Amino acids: CASSTGGATEAIF.

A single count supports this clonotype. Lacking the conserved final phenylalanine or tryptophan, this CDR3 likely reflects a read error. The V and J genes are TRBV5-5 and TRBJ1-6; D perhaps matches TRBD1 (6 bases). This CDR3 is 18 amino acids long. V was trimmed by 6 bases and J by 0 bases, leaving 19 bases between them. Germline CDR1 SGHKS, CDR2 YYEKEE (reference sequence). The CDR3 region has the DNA TGTGCCAGCACTCTACGGGACAAGACGAGCTCCTATAATTCACCCCTCCACTCT. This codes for CASTLRDKTSSYNSPLHS.

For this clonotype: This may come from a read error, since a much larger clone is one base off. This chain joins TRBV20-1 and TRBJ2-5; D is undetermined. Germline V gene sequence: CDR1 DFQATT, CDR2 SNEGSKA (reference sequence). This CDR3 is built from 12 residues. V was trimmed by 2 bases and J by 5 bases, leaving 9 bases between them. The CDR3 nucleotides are TGCAGTGCTAGATCCCTCGCGGAGACCCAGTACTTC. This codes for CSARSLAETQYF.

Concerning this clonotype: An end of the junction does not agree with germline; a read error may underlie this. The CDR3 bases are TGTAGCGTTACCGGGACTCCCCCCTACGAGCAGTACTTC. As protein: CSVTGTPPYEQYF. V usage is TRBV29-1 and J usage is TRBJ2-7; D possibly corresponds to TRBD2 (6 bases). Per the germline V gene, CDR1 is SQVTM and CDR2 is ANQGSEA. The CDR3 extends over 13 amino acids.

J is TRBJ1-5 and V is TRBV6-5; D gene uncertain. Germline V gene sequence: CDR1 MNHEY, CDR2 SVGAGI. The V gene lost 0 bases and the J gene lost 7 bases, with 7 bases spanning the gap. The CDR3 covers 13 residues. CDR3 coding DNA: TGTGCCAGCAGTTACTCACCCCGACAGCCCCAGCATTTT. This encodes CASSYSPRQPQHF.

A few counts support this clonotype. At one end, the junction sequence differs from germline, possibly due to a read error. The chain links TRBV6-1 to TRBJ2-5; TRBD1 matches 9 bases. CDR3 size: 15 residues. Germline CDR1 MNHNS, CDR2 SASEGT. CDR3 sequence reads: CASTDPRQGVRAQHF. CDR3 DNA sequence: TGTGCCAGCACTGATCCCCGACAGGGGGTAAGGGCCCAGCACTTC.